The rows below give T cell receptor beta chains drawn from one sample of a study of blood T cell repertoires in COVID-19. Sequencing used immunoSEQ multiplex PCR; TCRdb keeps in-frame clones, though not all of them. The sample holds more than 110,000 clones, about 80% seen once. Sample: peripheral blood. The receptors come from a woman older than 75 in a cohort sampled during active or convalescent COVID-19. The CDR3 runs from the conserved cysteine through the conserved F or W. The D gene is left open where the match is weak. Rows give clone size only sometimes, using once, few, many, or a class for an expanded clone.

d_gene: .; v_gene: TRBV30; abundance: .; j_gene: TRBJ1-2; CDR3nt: TGTGCCTGGAGGTGGGGGGTTCATGGCTACACCTTC; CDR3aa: CAWRWGVHGYTF
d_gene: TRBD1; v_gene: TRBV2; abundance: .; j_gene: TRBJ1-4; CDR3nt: TGTGCCAGCACGGACAGGGGGACTAATGAAAAACTGTTTTTT; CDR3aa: CASTDRGTNEKLFF
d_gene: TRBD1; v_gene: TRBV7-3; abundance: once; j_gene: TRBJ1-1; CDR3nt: TGTGCCAGCAGCTCGGGGAGACAGGGTGGAACTGAAGCTTTCTTT; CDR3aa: CASSSGRQGGTEAFF
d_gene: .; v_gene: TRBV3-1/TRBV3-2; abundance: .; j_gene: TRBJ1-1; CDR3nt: TGTGCCAGCAGCCAAGGGCGCACAGTGAACACTGAAGCTTTCTTT; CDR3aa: CASSQGRTVNTEAFF
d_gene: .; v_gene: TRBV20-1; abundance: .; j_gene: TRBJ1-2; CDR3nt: TGCAGTGCCGCTAGGGGCTACACCTTC; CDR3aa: CSAARGYTF
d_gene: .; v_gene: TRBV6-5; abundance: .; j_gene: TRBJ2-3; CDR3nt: TGTGCCAGCAGACTGGCCAGTCGGGGCACAGATACGCAGTATTTT; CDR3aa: CASRLASRGTDTQYF
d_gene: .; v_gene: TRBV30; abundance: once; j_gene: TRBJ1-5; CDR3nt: TGTGCCTGGAGCGCCGGAGGCGGGAGGAATCAGCCCCAGCATTTT; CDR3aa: CAWSAGGGRNQPQHF
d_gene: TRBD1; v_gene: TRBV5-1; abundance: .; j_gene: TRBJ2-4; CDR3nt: TGCGCCAGCAGCTTGCGGGACAGAGAAAACATTCAGTACTTC; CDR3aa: CASSLRDRENIQYF
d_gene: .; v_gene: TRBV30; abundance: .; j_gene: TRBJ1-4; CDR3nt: TGTGCCTGGAGTGGCCGATCGGGAACCGGAAAACTGTTTTTT; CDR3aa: CAWSGRSGTGKLFF
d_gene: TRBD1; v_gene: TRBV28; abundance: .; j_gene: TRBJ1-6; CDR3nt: TGTGCCAGCAGTTCGCCCACAGGGGGCGCCGATTCACCCCTCCACTTT; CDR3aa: CASSSPTGGADSPLHF
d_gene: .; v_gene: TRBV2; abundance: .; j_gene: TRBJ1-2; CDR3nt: TGTGCCAGCAGGGACTCATGGCCTAACTATGGCTACACCTTC; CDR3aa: CASRDSWPNYGYTF
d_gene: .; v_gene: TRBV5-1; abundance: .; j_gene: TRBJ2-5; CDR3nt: TGCGCCAGCAGCCTCGGGGGGCGGGAGACCCAGTACTTC; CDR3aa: CASSLGGRETQYF
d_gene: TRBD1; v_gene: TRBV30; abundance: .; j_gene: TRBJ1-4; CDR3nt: TGTGCCTGGAGTAATGGACAGGGCCGTGGAAAACTGTTTTTT; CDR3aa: CAWSNGQGRGKLFF
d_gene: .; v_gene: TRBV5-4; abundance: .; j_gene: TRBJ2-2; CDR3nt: TGTGCCAGCAGCTTTGAAAGGGGCACCGGGGAGCTGTTTTTT; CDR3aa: CASSFERGTGELFF
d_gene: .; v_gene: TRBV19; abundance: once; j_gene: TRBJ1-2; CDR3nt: TGTGCCAGTAGTATAGTAGTACAGTTCGGGAGCTATGGCTACACCTTC; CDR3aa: CASSIVVQFGSYGYTF
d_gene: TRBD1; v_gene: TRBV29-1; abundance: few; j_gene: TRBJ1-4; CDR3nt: TGCAGCGTTGGGACAGGACCTAATGAAAAACTGTTTTTT; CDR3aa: CSVGTGPNEKLFF
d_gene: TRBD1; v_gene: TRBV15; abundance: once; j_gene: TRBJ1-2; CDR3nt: TGTGCCACCAGCAGGGCGGGACAGGAACCCTATGGCTACACCTTC; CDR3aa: CATSRAGQEPYGYTF
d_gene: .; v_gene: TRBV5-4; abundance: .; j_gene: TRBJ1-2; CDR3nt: TGTGCCAGCAGCTTGGCCCCTGGGGACTACTATGGCTACACCTTC; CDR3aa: CASSLAPGDYYGYTF
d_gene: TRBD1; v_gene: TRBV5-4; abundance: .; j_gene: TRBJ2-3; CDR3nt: TGTGCCAGCAGCCCGGGCCCGGGACAGGGTGGCCCAGATACGCAGTATTTT; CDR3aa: CASSPGPGQGGPDTQYF
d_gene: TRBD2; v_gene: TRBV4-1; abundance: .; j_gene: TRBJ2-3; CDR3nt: TGCGCCAGCAGCCAAGAATGGGCGGGGGGGCTCACAGATACGCAGTATTTT; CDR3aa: CASSQEWAGGLTDTQYF
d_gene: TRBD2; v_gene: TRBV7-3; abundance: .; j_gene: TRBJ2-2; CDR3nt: TGTGCCAGCAGTCAAGCCCTAGCGGGGCCCGGGGAGCTGTTTTTT; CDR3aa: CASSQALAGPGELFF
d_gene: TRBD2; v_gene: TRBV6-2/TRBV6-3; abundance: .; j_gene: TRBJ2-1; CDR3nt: TGTGCCAGCAGTCCAACAGGTCCGGGACTAGCGGGGGTCTATGAGCAGTTCTTC; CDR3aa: CASSPTGPGLAGVYEQFF
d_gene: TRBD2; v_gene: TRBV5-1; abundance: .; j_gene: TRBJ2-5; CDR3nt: TGCGCCAGCAGCTTGGGAACTAGCGGGATCCTGTACCAAGAGACCCAGTACTTC; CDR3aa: CASSLGTSGILYQETQYF
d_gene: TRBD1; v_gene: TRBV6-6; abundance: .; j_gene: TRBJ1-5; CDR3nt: TGTGCCAGCAGTGCGGGACAGGGGGGCAATCAGCCCCAGCATTTT; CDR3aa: CASSAGQGGNQPQHF
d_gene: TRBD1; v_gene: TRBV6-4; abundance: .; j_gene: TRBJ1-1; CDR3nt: TGTGCCAGCAGTGCATCACAGGGGATCACTGAAGCTTTCTTT; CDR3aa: CASSASQGITEAFF
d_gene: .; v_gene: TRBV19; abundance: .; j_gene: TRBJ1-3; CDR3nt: TGTGCCAGTAGTATGCGGCAGACCGGTGGAAACACCATATATTTT; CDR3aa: CASSMRQTGGNTIYF
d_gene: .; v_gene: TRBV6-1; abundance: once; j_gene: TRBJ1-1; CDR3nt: TGTGCCAGCAGTGAGATTCACAGCTTCACTGAAGCTTTCTTT; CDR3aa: CASSEIHSFTEAFF
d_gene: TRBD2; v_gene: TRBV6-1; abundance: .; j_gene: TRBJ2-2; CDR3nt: TGTGCCAGCAGTGAGGGACTAGCCAACACCGGGGAGCTGTTTTTT; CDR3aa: CASSEGLANTGELFF
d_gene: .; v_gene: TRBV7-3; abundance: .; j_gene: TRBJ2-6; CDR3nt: TGTGCCAGCAGGCAGGGGACTGGGGCCAACGTCCTGACTTTC; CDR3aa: CASRQGTGANVLTF
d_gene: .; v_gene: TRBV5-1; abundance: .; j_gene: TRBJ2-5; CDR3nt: TGCGCCAGCAGCCCATCGACATACCAAGAGACCCAGTACTTC; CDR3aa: CASSPSTYQETQYF
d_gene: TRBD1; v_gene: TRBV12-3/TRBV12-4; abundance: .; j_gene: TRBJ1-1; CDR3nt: TGTGCCAGCAGTCGGGACAGGGTAGCTTTCTTT; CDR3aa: CASSRDRVAFF
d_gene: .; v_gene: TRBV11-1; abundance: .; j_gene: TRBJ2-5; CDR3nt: TGTGCCAGCAGCTCCGGGGTGAGGAAAGAGACCCAGTACTTC; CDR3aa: CASSSGVRKETQYF
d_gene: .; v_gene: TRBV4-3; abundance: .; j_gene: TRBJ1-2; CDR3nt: TGCGCCAGCAGCCAAATACGGGGGAGCTACACCTTC; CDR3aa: CASSQIRGSYTF
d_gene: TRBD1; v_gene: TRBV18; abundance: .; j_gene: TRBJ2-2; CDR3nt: TGTGCCAGCTCACAACAGAGGACAGGACCGAACACCGGGGAGCTGTTTTTT; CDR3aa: CASSQQRTGPNTGELFF
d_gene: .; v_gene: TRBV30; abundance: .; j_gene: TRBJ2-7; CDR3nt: TGTGCCTGGAGTGCAGGGCGGAGTTACGAGCAGTACTTC; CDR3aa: CAWSAGRSYEQYF
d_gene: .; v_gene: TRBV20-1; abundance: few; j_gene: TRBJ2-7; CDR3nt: TGCAGTGCTAGGAGTACGGGCGAGCAGTACTTC; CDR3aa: CSARSTGEQYF
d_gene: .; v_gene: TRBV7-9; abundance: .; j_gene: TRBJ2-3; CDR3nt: TGTGCCAGCAGCGCATTGGGACGGAGCGGGTTCACAGATACGCAGTATTTT; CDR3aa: CASSALGRSGFTDTQYF
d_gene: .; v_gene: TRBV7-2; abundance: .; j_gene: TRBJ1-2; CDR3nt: TGCGCCAGCAGCCTTTTGTTGTTGGACACGAGTGGCTACACCTTC; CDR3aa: CASSLLLLDTSGYTF
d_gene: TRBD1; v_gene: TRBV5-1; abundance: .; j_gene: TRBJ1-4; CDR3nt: TGCGCCAGCAGCTCCGGGACAGGGAGTGAAAAACTGTTTTTT; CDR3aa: CASSSGTGSEKLFF
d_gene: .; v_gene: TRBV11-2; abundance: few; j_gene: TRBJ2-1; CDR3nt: TGTGCCAGCAGCTTAGTGTTCTCCCGGGTCCCTAGCTCCTACAATGAGCAGTTCTTC; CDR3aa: CASSLVFSRVPSSYNEQFF
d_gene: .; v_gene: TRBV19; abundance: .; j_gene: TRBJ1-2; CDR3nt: TGTGCCAGTAGTATAGTGGGGGCCCTCTATGGCTACACCTTC; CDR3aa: CASSIVGALYGYTF
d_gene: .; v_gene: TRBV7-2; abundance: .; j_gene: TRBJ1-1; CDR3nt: TGTGCCAGCAGCCGGGCGGACACGCTGAGGACTGAAGCTTTCTTT; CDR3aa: CASSRADTLRTEAFF
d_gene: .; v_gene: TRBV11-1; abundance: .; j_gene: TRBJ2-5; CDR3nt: TGTGCCAGCAGCGTGGGACACCCGGGGGAGACCCAGTACTTC; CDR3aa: CASSVGHPGETQYF
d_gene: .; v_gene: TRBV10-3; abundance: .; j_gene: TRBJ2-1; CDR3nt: TGTGCCATCAGTGAGTCGGCGGGGGCTTGGAATGAGCAGTTCTTC; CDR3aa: CAISESAGAWNEQFF
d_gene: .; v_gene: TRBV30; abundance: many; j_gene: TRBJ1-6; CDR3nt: TGTGCCTGGAGTGGGAGAGGAAGCAATTCACCCCTCCACTTT; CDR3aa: CAWSGRGSNSPLHF
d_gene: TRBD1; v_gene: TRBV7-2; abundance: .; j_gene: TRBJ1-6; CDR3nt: TGTGCCAGCAGACTAATGTCAGGGGGTAATTCACCCCTCCACTTT; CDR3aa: CASRLMSGGNSPLHF
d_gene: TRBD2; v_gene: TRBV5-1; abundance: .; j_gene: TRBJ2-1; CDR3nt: TGCGCCAGCAGCTCGCCTAGGACTAGCGGGGGGGCCATTTACAATGAGCAGTTCTTC; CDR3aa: CASSSPRTSGGAIYNEQFF
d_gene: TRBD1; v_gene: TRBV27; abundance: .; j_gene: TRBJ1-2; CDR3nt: TGTGCCAGCAGTTTATCACGGGGACAGGGGAGTAACTATGGCTACACCTTC; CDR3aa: CASSLSRGQGSNYGYTF
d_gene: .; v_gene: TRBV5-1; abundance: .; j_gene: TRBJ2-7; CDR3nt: TGCGCCAGCAGCTCGACCTCACAGGGAGCGGTCTACGAGCAGTACTTC; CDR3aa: CASSSTSQGAVYEQYF